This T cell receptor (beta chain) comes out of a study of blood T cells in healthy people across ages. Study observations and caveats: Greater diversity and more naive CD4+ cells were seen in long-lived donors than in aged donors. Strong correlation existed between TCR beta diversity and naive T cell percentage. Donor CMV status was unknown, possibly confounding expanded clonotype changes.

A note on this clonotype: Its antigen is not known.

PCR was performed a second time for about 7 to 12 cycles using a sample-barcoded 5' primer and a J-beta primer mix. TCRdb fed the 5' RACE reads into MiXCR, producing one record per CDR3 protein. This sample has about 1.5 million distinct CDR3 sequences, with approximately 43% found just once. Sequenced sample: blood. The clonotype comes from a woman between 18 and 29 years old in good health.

CDR3 DNA: TGCAGTGCTAGACAGTTTGATCAGCCCCAGCATTTT. Amino acid sequence: CSARQFDQPQHF. This rearrangement joins TRBV20-1 to TRBJ1-5, with D uncertain. CDR3 length: 12 amino acids. The ends were cut back, 2 bases at V and 5 bases at J, with 7 bases in the middle. Germline V lookup: CDR1 DFQATT, CDR2 SNEGSKA (reference sequence).